The following is a T cell receptor (beta chain) sequence with its context. Only a few counts were recorded for this clonotype. Which antigen it targets is not known. Base qualities are not recorded, but no much larger clone differs from it by a single base. CDR1 and CDR2, per the germline V gene, are SGHRS and YFSETQ. For this chain, trimming is 0 bases at the V end and 7 bases at the J end, and the number of junction bases without a gene match is 9. Including the terminal cysteine and phenylalanine, the CDR3 comprises 16 residues. CDR3 DNA is the only sequence kept; it has 48 bases, read in frame from the first base. The record originates from a study of CD8 T cells in ankylosing spondylitis (dated 2017 in TCRdb). Background for the entire study: The study set out to find disease-linked TCR variants by profiling T cell receptor beta repertoires in ankylosing spondylitis patients and healthy donors. The whole study cohort included roughly 110 healthy donors and under 30 ankylosing spondylitis patients. Samples of peripheral blood were taken, and for ankylosing spondylitis patients, synovial fluid was collected as well.

The sample was run on an Illumina HiSeq 2500. Quantitative 5'-RACE with molecular barcodes was used to prepare TCR beta libraries. For the original study's pipeline: A new computational method based on a probabilistic model of VDJ rearrangement was used to identify disease-linked TCR variants. In-frame beta chains were kept once TCRdb had trimmed the public reads at Q25 with fastp and called clones with MiXCR. Each CDR3 protein gets just one entry, which takes the most common genes and DNA from the rows behind it. Here the V and J calls rest on TCRdb's processing, not on the authors' analysis. Recorded for this sample are over 200,000 distinct CDR3 sequences; around 20% of them occurred a single time. The top ten clonotypes cover roughly 46% of the sample. Overall study results and their limits: Some motif variants had previously been reported in the synovial fluid and blood of reactive arthritis patients, which suggests shared mechanisms of disease initiation. According to the report, matched synovial fluid samples from ankylosing spondylitis patients were significantly enriched for the disease-linked clones. A TCR beta motif of fewer than 10 highly homologous amino acid variants appeared characteristic of blood from ankylosing spondylitis patients. In peripheral blood, the disease-linked clones were found at relatively low frequencies and had a CD8+ phenotype.

Material: blood, either unsorted or a sorted T cell fraction (not recorded which). The sequence is built from TRBV5-1 and TRBJ2-4; TRBD1 lines up with 8 middle nucleotides. The sequence was collected from a male donor with ankylosing spondylitis. The nucleotide sequence is TGCGCCAGCAGCTTGGGGACAGGGACCGAGGGGAACATTCAGTACTTC. Its coded protein is CASSLGTGTEGNIQYF.